A selection of T cell receptor beta chains follows, all from one sample in a study of neoadjuvant anti-PD-1 for oral cavity cancer. This table comes from immunoSEQ multiplex PCR, and its TCRdb copy is limited to in-frame clones, with some not included. The sample lists 75,000 or so clones; approximately 84% were seen once. The specimen was PBMCs, collected before nivolumab (anti-PD-1) treatment. The source is a person aged 35 to 85 with oral cavity squamous cell carcinoma. The conserved cysteine and the conserved F or W are not part of the CDR3 here. Some rows mark clone size as missing; the rest say once, few, many or name a class of expanded clone.

size: NA
V: TRBV6-6
length: 12
J: TRBJ2-7
CDR3: ASSSRTGSNEQY

size: NA
V: TRBV29-1
length: 10
J: TRBJ2-5
CDR3: SVGGGPETQY

size: NA
V: TRBV28
length: 11
J: TRBJ2-3
CDR3: ASSRGLPATQY

size: NA
V: TRBV27
length: 14
J: TRBJ2-1
CDR3: ASSLSTGGSYNEQF

size: NA
V: TRBV6-6
length: 12
J: TRBJ1-5
CDR3: ASIDRGHNQPQH

size: few
V: TRBV19
length: 10
J: TRBJ1-2
CDR3: ASRTANYGYT

size: NA
V: TRBV27
length: 13
J: TRBJ2-1
CDR3: ASAVAGVSGNEQF

size: NA
V: TRBV6-1
length: 13
J: TRBJ2-7
CDR3: ASSESLQGNYEQY

size: few
V: TRBV10-3
length: 12
J: TRBJ2-3
CDR3: AISDPRLADTQY

size: NA
V: TRBV30
length: 11
J: TRBJ1-6
CDR3: ASRSDHNSPLH

size: NA
V: TRBV27
length: 15
J: TRBJ1-2
CDR3: ASSPLGVRDANYGYT

size: once
V: TRBV6-5
length: 11
J: TRBJ1-5
CDR3: ASSRTGNQPQH

size: NA
V: TRBV6-5
length: 14
J: TRBJ2-3
CDR3: ASSYAVAGGTDTQY

size: NA
V: TRBV6-5
length: 12
J: TRBJ1-6
CDR3: ASSLQPHNSPLH

size: NA
V: TRBV6-5
length: 13
J: TRBJ1-4
CDR3: ASSWDRVGGEKLF

size: once
V: TRBV6-5
length: 12
J: TRBJ2-3
CDR3: ASSQRRDTDTQY

size: once
V: TRBV11-2
length: 12
J: TRBJ2-2
CDR3: ASSTKSRSGELF

size: once
V: TRBV4-2
length: 15
J: TRBJ2-3
CDR3: ASSQARTGGGGDTQY

size: few
V: TRBV25-1
length: 11
J: TRBJ1-1
CDR3: ASTLGGGSEAF

size: NA
V: TRBV30
length: 12
J: TRBJ2-1
CDR3: AWSAGTLYNEQF

size: NA
V: TRBV25-1
length: 10
J: TRBJ1-4
CDR3: ASSEPDRQLF

size: NA
V: TRBV27
length: 14
J: TRBJ1-1
CDR3: ASKKFGVEADTEAF

size: NA
V: TRBV5-1
length: 12
J: TRBJ2-7
CDR3: ASSLSGGSYEQY

size: NA
V: TRBV7-7
length: 16
J: TRBJ2-5
CDR3: ASSFMPSGTGGGETQY

size: NA
V: TRBV27
length: 13
J: TRBJ1-5
CDR3: ASSVTRFSNQPQH

size: NA
V: TRBV6-1
length: 11
J: TRBJ1-1
CDR3: ASSDTVNTEAF

size: NA
V: TRBV6-5
length: 11
J: TRBJ2-2
CDR3: ASRSRGTGELF

size: NA
V: TRBV9
length: 14
J: TRBJ2-1
CDR3: ASSVEGGRWYNEQF

size: NA
V: TRBV28
length: 14
J: TRBJ2-7
CDR3: ASRKSSGRFFYEQY

size: NA
V: TRBV6-5
length: 12
J: TRBJ1-1
CDR3: ASRKTGMNTEAF

size: NA
V: TRBV6-5
length: 11
J: TRBJ2-7
CDR3: ASRGPGPYEQY

size: NA
V: TRBV9
length: 11
J: TRBJ1-1
CDR3: ASSVRRNTEAF

size: few
V: TRBV5-1
length: 15
J: TRBJ2-7
CDR3: ASSLGLAGAFTHEQY

size: NA
V: TRBV9
length: 13
J: TRBJ1-4
CDR3: ASSVGGTVREKLF

size: NA
V: TRBV5-4
length: 15
J: TRBJ2-3
CDR3: ASSLRLAGELPHTQY

size: once
V: TRBV5-1
length: 14
J: TRBJ2-1
CDR3: ASSQVRGAYRNEQF

size: NA
V: TRBV11-2
length: 14
J: TRBJ2-7
CDR3: ASSLGNYGGLYEQY

size: NA
V: TRBV5-1
length: 13
J: TRBJ2-1
CDR3: ASSSLGPPYNEQF

size: NA
V: TRBV5-6
length: 14
J: TRBJ2-3
CDR3: ASSHLAGGPGDTQY

size: few
V: TRBV7-9
length: 13
J: TRBJ1-2
CDR3: ASSQDREANYGYT

size: NA
V: TRBV6-5
length: 14
J: TRBJ2-1
CDR3: ASSYTRLAGYNEQF

size: NA
V: TRBV27
length: 14
J: TRBJ2-5
CDR3: ASSPRLAGSQETQY

size: NA
V: TRBV9
length: 16
J: TRBJ2-1
CDR3: ASSVVSSLGSSYNEQF

size: few
V: TRBV11-2
length: 10
J: TRBJ2-2
CDR3: ASSLGVGELF

size: NA
V: TRBV10-3
length: 14
J: TRBJ1-4
CDR3: AISDTSGGRNEKLF

size: once
V: TRBV6-1
length: 14
J: TRBJ2-7
CDR3: ASSDGLIAGTYEQY

size: NA
V: TRBV2
length: 12
J: TRBJ1-5
CDR3: ASSGDSSNQPQH

size: NA
V: TRBV6-1
length: 10
J: TRBJ2-7
CDR3: ASRGPLFEQY

size: NA
V: TRBV30
length: 14
J: TRBJ2-3
CDR3: AWSPALASSTDTQY

size: once
V: TRBV5-4
length: 10
J: TRBJ2-1
CDR3: ASSTGVNEQF

size: NA
V: TRBV5-8
length: 13
J: TRBJ2-2
CDR3: ASSLDGRDTGELF

size: NA
V: TRBV10-1
length: 12
J: TRBJ1-1
CDR3: ASSGGQGNTEAF

size: NA
V: TRBV7-8
length: 13
J: TRBJ2-7
CDR3: ASSLVAGAGAEQY

size: NA
V: TRBV7-8
length: 12
J: TRBJ2-2
CDR3: ASSGGTGAGELF

size: NA
V: TRBV12-5
length: 12
J: TRBJ2-7
CDR3: ASGSTSGPYEQY

size: NA
V: TRBV2
length: 10
J: TRBJ1-5
CDR3: ASTGENQPQH

size: NA
V: TRBV28
length: 13
J: TRBJ1-2
CDR3: ASSLSGPPGVGYT

size: NA
V: TRBV29-1
length: 11
J: TRBJ1-1
CDR3: SVGGGVNTEAF

size: NA
V: TRBV30
length: 11
J: TRBJ1-1
CDR3: AWNIQGGTEAF